Following are 16 T cell receptor beta chains from one sample sequenced in a study of T cell responses to AZD1222 COVID-19 vaccine. The method was immunoSEQ multiplex PCR; TCRdb's version includes in-frame clones alone and lacks a portion of them. The sample gives 130,000 or so clones, 89% of which show up once; 6.3% is in the top ten. The sequencing used peripheral blood, collected on day 0 of AZD1222 vaccination. These TCRs come from an adult in good health.

The chain combines TRBV4-1 with TRBJ1-1, with a possible D match to TRBD1 (5 bases). Trimming took off 0 bases at V and 14 bases at J, with 19 bases between the two ends. The V gene's germline CDR1 is MGHRA and CDR2 YSYEKL. The CDR3 is 14 residues long. DNA of the CDR3: TGCGCCAGCAGCCAAGACCCCCAAGCAGGGCGTAGCTTCTTT. It codes for CASSQDPQAGRSFF.

The chain employs TRBV7-3 and TRBJ2-3; 7 bases are shared with TRBD2. The CDR3 loop spans 14 amino acids. Trimming took 5 bases from V and 6 from J; bases not matched to a gene: 8. The germline gives CDR1 SGHTA, CDR2 FQGTGA. The chain's CDR3 is CASSPGGSADTQYF. DNA for the CDR3: TGTGCCAGCAGCCCGGGGGGTTCAGCGGATACGCAGTATTTT.

V and J are TRBV6-4 and TRBJ1-5; no reliable D call. This CDR3 is 13 amino acids long. CDR1 and CDR2 from the germline V gene are MRHNA and SNTAGT. V was pared by 0 bases and J by 1 base, with 1 base between. DNA of the CDR3: TGTGCCAGCAGTGACTCAAGCAATCAGCCCCAGCATTTT. It specifies CASSDSSNQPQHF.

The V and J genes are TRBV7-2 and TRBJ1-3; 9 nucleotides match TRBD1. The junction had 5 bases not matched to a gene; V was cut back by 2 bases and J by 0 bases. This CDR3 region has 17 residues. Germline lookup yields CDR1 SGHTA and CDR2 FQGNSA. In nucleotides, the CDR3 is TGTGCCAGCAGCTTACGCCGGGACAGGGTCTCTGGAAACACCATATATTTT. Translating it yields CASSLRRDRVSGNTIYF.

V and J are TRBV18 and TRBJ1-2; D might be TRBD1 (6 bases). Trimming stripped 3 bases from V and 2 bases from J, with 16 bases between. The CDR3 runs to 16 residues. The germline V gene encodes CDR1 KGHSH and CDR2 LQKENI. The CDR3 region is CASSPLLGGENYGYTF. As DNA, the CDR3 is TGTGCCAGCTCACCCCTATTAGGGGGGGAGAACTATGGCTACACCTTC.

The chain joins TRBV4-3 to TRBJ2-3; 7 positions agree with TRBD2. The CDR3 runs 17 residues. Germline V gives CDR1 LGHNA, CDR2 YSLEER. J gave up 6 bases and V 3 bases, and 15 bases lay outside the gene matches. The CDR3: CASSQANSGVYEDTQYF. The CDR3 DNA is TGCGCCAGCAGCCAGGCCAACAGCGGGGTTTATGAGGATACGCAGTATTTT.

The chain combines TRBV19 with TRBJ1-5, with 8 bases fitting TRBD1. The CDR3 length is 18 residues. Germline V lookup: CDR1 LNHDA, CDR2 SQIVND (reference sequence). The J segment lost 2 bases and the V segment lost 5 bases, leaving 14 bases of the junction unmatched. The CDR3 here is CASSVAGGAVYGNQPQHF. As DNA, the CDR3 is TGTGCCAGTAGTGTTGCAGGGGGCGCCGTATACGGCAATCAGCCCCAGCATTTT.

This sequence joins TRBV10-3 and TRBJ1-3; no clear D. The CDR3 totals 13 residues. V gave up 2 bases and J gave up 3 bases, with 5 bases separating them. Germline values: CDR1 ENHRY, CDR2 SYGVKD. CDR3 coding DNA: TGTGCCATCAGTGAGGGCGTTGGAAACACCATATATTTT. Its translation is CAISEGVGNTIYF.

This sequence joins TRBV6-5 and TRBJ2-1; TRBD2 matches 10 bases. In germline, CDR1 is MNHEY, CDR2 SVGAGI. This CDR3 is 14 amino acids long. The V gene end was trimmed by 6 bases and the J gene end by 9 bases; junction bases not matched to a gene: 8. CDR3 DNA sequence: TGTGCCAGCAGGCCTAGCGGGGGATACGGTGAGCAGTTCTTC. Translating it yields CASRPSGGYGEQFF.

V is TRBV6-2 or TRBV6-3 and J is TRBJ1-5; 7 positions match TRBD1. The CDR3 spans 15 residues. Germline assignment: CDR1 MNHEY and CDR2 SVGEGT. V lost 6 bases to trimming and J lost 2 bases; unmatched junction nucleotides: 7. The CDR3 reads CASSYDRAGNQPQHF. The CDR3 coding sequence is TGTGCCAGCAGCTATGACAGGGCGGGCAATCAGCCCCAGCATTTT.

About this clone: Germline and junction disagree at one end, which may indicate a read error. V usage is TRBV19 and J usage is TRBJ1-1, with 8 bases identical to TRBD1. The CDR3 length is 14 residues. Germline CDR1 and CDR2: LNHDA and SQIVND (reference sequence). CDR3 region: CASSIRAGGEEYFF. The DNA for the CDR3 is TGTGCCAGTAGTATACGGGCAGGGGGCGAAGAGTACTTTTTT.

The J gene is TRBJ1-2, the V gene TRBV5-1; D possibly corresponds to TRBD1 (5 bases). This CDR3 has 13 amino acids. Germline CDR1 and CDR2: SGHRS and YFSETQ. The V gene lost 4 bases and the J gene lost 7 bases, with 14 bases spanning the gap. Here the CDR3 DNA reads TGCGCCAGCAGCCATGGGGGGTCGGCTGGCTACACCTTC. This encodes CASSHGGSAGYTF.

The chain links TRBV27 to TRBJ1-1; 8 bases align to TRBD1. In germline, CDR1 is MNHEY, CDR2 SMNVEV (reference sequence). The length of the CDR3 is 14 residues. V lost 6 bases to trimming and J lost 4 bases; unmatched junction nucleotides: 7. This CDR3 is CASSRETGGTEAFF. The CDR3 bases are TGTGCCAGCAGCAGGGAAACAGGGGGCACTGAAGCTTTCTTT.

The rearrangement joins TRBV12-5 to TRBJ1-1, with a weak D call TRBD1 (5 bases). Trimming stripped 4 bases from V and 0 bases from J, with 6 bases between. CDR3 length equals 13 residues. CDR1 is LGHNT and CDR2 is FRNRAP in the germline V gene. Here the CDR3 DNA reads TGTGCTAGTGGTTACAGGATGAACACTGAAGCTTTCTTT. This translates into CASGYRMNTEAFF.

The chain carries TRBV7-8 and TRBJ2-2, with 11 bases lining up with TRBD2. This CDR3 region has 17 residues. The V gene end was trimmed by 2 bases and the J gene end by 7 bases; junction bases not matched to a gene: 9. Germline CDR1 reads SGHVS; CDR2 reads FQNEAQ. The DNA of the CDR3 is TGTGCCAGCAGCTTATTAGCGGGGGGGCCGAGAGACGGGGAGCTGTTTTTT. It encodes CASSLLAGGPRDGELFF.

This chain connects TRBV12-3 or TRBV12-4 to TRBJ1-5; D is uncertain. The CDR3 is 13 amino acids. V shed 2 bases and J shed 7 bases, with 9 bases lying between them. The CDR3 loop is CASSLRDGQPQHF. CDR3 DNA sequence: TGTGCCAGCAGTTTAAGGGATGGGCAGCCCCAGCATTTT.